The 32 T cell receptor beta chains in this list originate from one sample, sequenced in a study of T-cell memory formation after mild COVID-19. TCRdb reprocessed the 5' RACE reads via MiXCR and lists one record per CDR3 protein. The repertoire holds just over 200,000 distinct CDR3 sequences, with 9.5% as singletons. The sample consisted of PBMCs or a T cell subset sorted from them (not recorded which). These receptors all come from a man aged 18 to 30 who had mild COVID-19 (a few samples of this study predate the infection). Cell type and time point are not known.

This clonotype was observed a few times. The rearrangement links TRBV20-1 to TRBJ2-2, with no clear D. V was trimmed by 0 bases and J by 4 bases, leaving 9 bases between them. The CDR3 has 14 residues. Germline values: CDR1 DFQATT, CDR2 SNEGSKA (reference sequence). The DNA of the CDR3 is TGCAGTGCTAGAGACTGGGGTGGCACCGGGGAGCTGTTTTTT. Protein: CSARDWGGTGELFF.

V usage is TRBV9 and J usage is TRBJ2-3; the D is unclear. V lost 4 bases, J lost 0 bases, and 12 bases lay in between. This CDR3 is built from 15 residues. CDR1 is SGDLS, CDR2 YYNGEE, per germline. CDR3 in amino acids: CASSSRWGSTDTQYF. CDR3 sequence (DNA): TGTGCCAGCAGCTCAAGATGGGGAAGCACAGATACGCAGTATTTT. Drawing the rest from reference TRBV9 and TRBJ2-3, the complete variable domain is DSGVTQTPKHLITATGQRVTLRCSPRSGDLSVYWYQQSLDQGLQFLIQYYNGEERAKGNILERFSAQQFPDLHSELNLSSLELGDSALYFCASSSRWGSTDTQYFGPGTRLTVL.

There are a few counts of this clonotype. This may be a read error: a much more frequent sequence differs by one nucleotide. The chain joins TRBV12-3 or TRBV12-4 to TRBJ1-2; the match to TRBD1 covers 8 bases. This CDR3 region has 13 residues. The J segment lost 2 bases and the V segment lost 4 bases, leaving 0 bases of the junction unmatched. The CDR3 here is CASSWTGNYGYTF. CDR3 DNA: TGTGCCAGCAGTTGGACAGGGAACTATGGCTACACCTTC.

The chain uses TRBV19 and TRBJ2-3; 9 bases line up with TRBD2. Trimming removed 8 bases from V and 4 bases from J; junction bases left unmatched: 7. This CDR3 has 14 amino acids. Germline loops: CDR1 LNHDA, CDR2 SQIVND (reference sequence). Here the CDR3 reads CASHQRGESDTQYF. The CDR3 DNA reads TGTGCCAGTCATCAGCGGGGGGAATCAGATACGCAGTATTTT.

This clonotype was observed a few times. This chain uses TRBV10-2 with TRBJ2-3; D is unresolved. Per germline, CDR1 WSHSY and CDR2 SAAADI. The V end was cut by 11 bases, the J end by 0 bases, with 9 bases between. The CDR3 runs 12 residues. The CDR3 coding sequence is TGCGCCCCCGGGCAGAGCACAGATACGCAGTATTTT. Encoded protein: CAPGQSTDTQYF.

The chain is built from TRBV5-1 and TRBJ1-4; D possibly corresponds to TRBD1 (5 bases). CDR3 size: 15 residues. V was cut by 4 bases and J by 3 bases, with 13 bases left in between. Germline V lookup: CDR1 SGHRS, CDR2 YFSETQ. Here the CDR3 DNA reads TGCGCCAGCAGCGCCGGGGGGAAAGCTAATGAAAAACTGTTTTTT. Residues: CASSAGGKANEKLFF.

This clonotype was counted between two and nine times. This chain joins TRBV4-2 and TRBJ1-5; D is possibly TRBD1 (5 bases). CDR1 and CDR2 from the germline V gene are LGHNA and YNFKEQ. V lost 0 bases and J 2 bases, leaving 8 bases between the germline ends. The CDR3 covers 15 residues. CDR3 amino acids: CASSQEIGGNQPQHF. In DNA form, the CDR3 reads TGTGCCAGCAGCCAAGAGATAGGGGGCAATCAGCCCCAGCATTTT.

The rearrangement uses TRBV19 and TRBJ2-3; the match to TRBD2 covers 8 bases. V gave up 3 bases and J gave up 0 bases; unmatched junction bases: 8. Germline V gene lookup returns CDR1 LNHDA and CDR2 SQIVND (reference sequence). CDR3 size: 17 residues. This CDR3 is CASSIFTGLESTDTQYF. Here the CDR3 DNA reads TGTGCCAGTAGTATTTTCACGGGACTAGAGAGCACAGATACGCAGTATTTT.

This clonotype was observed at least ten times. The chain uses TRBV6-6 and TRBJ1-6; D gene uncertain. The CDR3 is 16 amino acids. In germline, CDR1 is MNHNY, CDR2 SVGAGI (reference sequence). With 4 bases removed from V and 14 bases from J, the gap between germline ends came to 24 bases. The chain's CDR3 is CASSSHRVSTFTSLHF. As DNA, the CDR3 is TGTGCCAGCAGTTCCCACCGGGTCAGCACCTTCACCTCCCTCCACTTT.

This rearrangement joins TRBV2 to TRBJ1-1; TRBD1 matches at 7 bases. The CDR3 runs 14 residues. The V and J ends lost 8 bases and 6 bases, in that order; junction bases with no gene match: 12. Germline CDR1 reads SNHLY; CDR2 reads FYNNEI. This chain's CDR3 is CASRSNTGDAEAFF. DNA for the CDR3: TGTGCCAGCCGGTCGAATACAGGGGACGCTGAAGCTTTCTTT.

This chain connects TRBV7-9 to TRBJ1-5; no clear D gene. CDR1 and CDR2 (germline): SEHNR, FQNEAQ (reference sequence). The CDR3 has 13 amino acids. The V and J ends lost 3 bases and 3 bases respectively, with 6 bases between them. For the CDR3, the DNA is TGTGCCAGCAGCTTGGACCCCAATCAGCCCCAGCATTTT. The encoded protein is CASSLDPNQPQHF. Full variable domain (missing parts from reference TRBV7-9 and TRBJ1-5): DTGVSQNPRHKITKRGQNVTFRCDPISEHNRLYWYRQTLGQGPEFLTYFQNEAQLEKSRLLSDRFSAERPKGSFSTLEIQRTEQGDSAMYLCASSLDPNQPQHFGDGTRLSIL.

This clonotype showed up just a few times. The genes are TRBV4-1 and TRBJ1-4; D not resolved. The CDR3 is 12 amino acids. CDR1 and CDR2 (germline): MGHRA, YSYEKL. V was pared by 2 bases and J by 7 bases, with 5 bases between. The CDR3 DNA is TGCGCCAGCAGCCAATTATTTGAAAAACTGTTTTTT. Translated, it gives CASSQLFEKLFF.

CDR3 amino acids: CASSLGESYEQYV. CDR3 sequence (DNA): TGTGCCAGCAGTTTGGGGGAATCTTACGAGCAGTACGTC. The gene calls are TRBV27 and TRBJ2-7, with D perhaps given as TRBD1 or TRBD2 (5 bases each). Trimming pared 3 bases from V and 4 bases from J, leaving 10 bases between. The CDR3 contains 13 residues. CDR1 is MNHEY, CDR2 SMNVEV, per germline (reference sequence).

Worth noting for this clonotype: A much bigger clone sits one base away, suggesting this may be a read error. The CDR3 does not end in the conserved phenylalanine or tryptophan, so this is likely a read error. V is TRBV11-1 and J is TRBJ2-7, with D perhaps TRBD1 (5 bases). The CDR3 spans 14 residues. V gave up 5 bases and J gave up 6 bases, with 17 bases separating them. Looked up from germline, CDR1 is SGHAT and CDR2 is FQDESV (reference sequence). This CDR3 is CASSENSGSPEQYL. DNA of the CDR3: TGTGCCAGCAGCGAGAATTCAGGGTCCCCCGAGCAGTACTTA.

This clonotype showed up many times. The chain combines TRBV12-3 or TRBV12-4 with TRBJ1-2; weak D call: TRBD1 (6 bases). V gave up 5 bases and J gave up 6 bases, with 19 bases separating them. The length of the CDR3 is 15 residues. CDR3 in amino acids: CASSAQQGIGHGYTF. CDR3 DNA: TGTGCCAGCAGTGCACAACAGGGCATTGGGCATGGCTACACCTTC.

The chain combines TRBV5-4 with TRBJ2-3, with TRBD2 matching 9 bases. The J segment lost 0 bases and the V segment lost 6 bases, leaving 17 bases of the junction unmatched. Germline values: CDR1 SGHNT, CDR2 YYREEE (reference sequence). The CDR3 totals 19 residues. The CDR3 reads CASMTRAPISGGSTDTQYF. CDR3 coding DNA: TGTGCCAGCATGACAAGAGCCCCCATTAGCGGGGGTAGCACAGATACGCAGTATTTT.

The rearrangement joins TRBV4-3 to TRBJ1-2; maybe TRBD1 (6 bases). Per germline, CDR1 LGHNA and CDR2 YSLEER. The length of the CDR3 is 16 residues. Deletions cut 4 bases from V and 2 bases from J, with 17 bases between. In nucleotides, the CDR3 is TGCGCCAGCAGCCCAGGGGTGGGGCCCGTGAACTATGGCTACACCTTC. Residues: CASSPGVGPVNYGYTF.

This clonotype occurred a few times. The chain employs TRBV5-1 and TRBJ2-7; 9 nucleotides line up with TRBD1. V was pared by 3 bases and J by 5 bases, with 9 bases of the junction left unmatched. This CDR3 has 15 residues. CDR1 is SGHRS and CDR2 is YFSETQ in the germline V gene. The CDR3 DNA reads TGCGCCAGCAGCTCTCCGGGACAGGGTCTGAACGAGCAGTACTTC. This codes for CASSSPGQGLNEQYF.

V gene TRBV12-3 or TRBV12-4 combines with J gene TRBJ1-4; 10 bases agree with TRBD1. V trimming: 3 bases; J trimming: 7 bases; junction bases outside the gene matches: 2. The CDR3 totals 14 residues. The CDR3 is CASSFWTGGEKLFF. The CDR3 region has the DNA TGTGCCAGCAGTTTCTGGACAGGGGGTGAAAAACTGTTTTTT.

J is TRBJ1-4 and V is TRBV7-9; D perhaps matches TRBD1 (5 bases). The V end was cut by 5 bases, the J end by 5 bases, with 12 bases between. The CDR3 spans 14 residues. The germline CDR1 and CDR2 sequences are SEHNR and FQNEAQ (reference sequence). The CDR3 sequence is CASSESWGNEKLFF. The CDR3, as DNA: TGTGCCAGCAGCGAAAGTTGGGGGAATGAAAAACTGTTTTTT.

V is TRBV5-1 and J is TRBJ2-7; possible D gene TRBD1, 5 bases. The V end lost 0 bases, the J end lost 9 bases, and 13 bases lay between the germline ends. Germline assignment: CDR1 SGHRS and CDR2 YFSETQ. This CDR3 comprises 13 residues. CDR3 nucleotides: TGCGCCAGCAGCTTGGCTGACAGAAACGCGCAGTACTTC. Its protein is CASSLADRNAQYF.

The V gene is TRBV5-1, the J gene TRBJ1-2, with D unresolved. V gave up 4 bases and J gave up 8 bases, with 15 bases separating them. The CDR3 consists of 13 residues. CDR1 is SGHRS and CDR2 is YFSETQ in the germline V gene. CDR3 residues: CASSLVGRSGYTF. In nucleotides, the CDR3 is TGCGCCAGCAGCCTGGTGGGCAGATCGGGCTACACCTTC.

V gene TRBV21-1 combines with J gene TRBJ2-4; the listed D gene, TRBD1, was not tested against the DNA. TRBV21-1 is termed a pseudogene. This CDR3 contains 17 residues. The CDR3 spells CASSKARPGAPENIQYF. CDR3 coding DNA: TGTGCCAGCAGCAAAGCTCGACCCGGGGCCCCCGAAAACATTCAGTACTTC.

The chain couples TRBV18 to TRBJ1-2; D is possibly TRBD1 (5 bases). The germline V gene encodes CDR1 KGHSH and CDR2 LQKENI. With 2 bases removed from V and 8 bases from J, the gap between germline ends came to 12 bases. This CDR3 is built from 13 residues. The CDR3 DNA reads TGTGCCAGCTCACCAGGTGGGGGAGGAGGCTACACCTTC. Protein: CASSPGGGGGYTF.

This chain connects TRBV6-5 to TRBJ1-2, with D possibly being TRBD1 (5 bases). The CDR3 has 15 residues. With 0 bases removed from V and 5 bases from J, the gap between germline ends came to 13 bases. Germline CDR1 MNHEY, CDR2 SVGAGI. In DNA form, the CDR3 reads TGTGCCAGCAGTTACTCCCCTTCGAGGGGTTATGGCTACACCTTC. This translates into CASSYSPSRGYGYTF.

The chain joins TRBV9 to TRBJ1-5; D not resolved. Germline V CDR1 and CDR2: SGDLS, YYNGEE. Trimming took 0 bases from V and 7 from J, leaving 14 bases between them. CDR3 size: 15 residues. CDR3: CASSVGALEGQPQHF. CDR3 DNA sequence: TGTGCCAGCAGCGTAGGGGCCCTCGAGGGCCAGCCCCAGCATTTT.

The chain recombines TRBV24-1 with TRBJ2-5; D gene unclear. The CDR3 extends over 13 amino acids. The V gene's germline CDR1 is KGHDR and CDR2 SFDVKD. V was pared by 3 bases and J by 4 bases, with 8 bases between. The CDR3 DNA follows: TGTGCCACCAGTGATCTAGGAACAGAGACCCAGTACTTC. This encodes CATSDLGTETQYF.

This clonotype was seen at least ten times. The V gene is TRBV11-2, the J gene TRBJ2-2; D tentatively reads TRBD1 or TRBD2 (5 bases each). V lost 5 bases to trimming and J lost 0 bases, with 10 bases between them. There are 15 residues in the CDR3. The germline CDR1 and CDR2 sequences are SGHAT and FQNNGV. The CDR3 DNA reads TGTGCCAGCAGCCCGGGGACGACGAACACCGGGGAGCTGTTTTTT. It codes for CASSPGTTNTGELFF.

This clonotype has more than one count but fewer than ten. V and J are TRBV19 and TRBJ2-5, with 8 bases identical to TRBD1. Germline V gives CDR1 LNHDA, CDR2 SQIVND (reference sequence). CDR3 length: 15 residues. The V and J ends lost 5 bases and 1 base, in that order; junction bases with no gene match: 6. CDR3 protein: CASSPGTGTQETQYF. The CDR3 nucleotides read TGTGCCAGTAGTCCCGGGACAGGAACCCAAGAGACCCAGTACTTC.

This clonotype was observed a handful of times. The V call is TRBV11-2, the J call TRBJ2-5; TRBD2 matches at 7 bases. This CDR3 contains 17 residues. Germline V gene sequence: CDR1 SGHAT, CDR2 FQNNGV. J lost 5 bases, V lost 0 bases, and 12 bases had no gene match. CDR3 amino acids: CASSLDLRARREETQYF. The CDR3 bases are TGTGCCAGCAGCTTAGATCTACGGGCCCGGCGGGAGGAGACCCAGTACTTC.

This clonotype has ten or more counts. V is TRBV10-3 and J is TRBJ2-3, with 7 bases that match TRBD1. CDR1 and CDR2 (germline): ENHRY, SYGVKD. J gave up 6 bases and V 7 bases, and 10 bases lay outside the gene matches. The CDR3 consists of 14 residues. CDR3 residues: CAITNPQGSDTQYF. As DNA, the CDR3 is TGTGCCATCACGAACCCACAGGGGTCGGATACGCAGTATTTT.

The chain has TRBV10-3 and TRBJ2-3; D gene ambiguous. Trimming removed 2 bases at V and 4 bases at J, with 13 bases between. The CDR3 is 15 amino acids. From germline, CDR1 is ENHRY and CDR2 SYGVKD. CDR3 protein: CAISETRTVPDTQYF. In DNA, the CDR3 is TGTGCCATCAGTGAGACCCGGACGGTCCCAGATACGCAGTATTTT.